Below are 15 T cell receptor beta chains sequenced from a single sample in a study of blood T cell repertoires in COVID-19. Repertoires were generated with immunoSEQ multiplex PCR, while TCRdb's copy carries only in-frame clones and drops some. The sample comprises 90,000 to 100,000 clones, around nine tenths of which are singletons, and over 15% rests with the top ten. Sequenced material: peripheral blood. These receptors were collected from a human donor in a cohort sampled during active COVID-19.

The rearrangement joins TRBV5-1 to TRBJ2-7, with D hard to call. V lost 0 bases, J lost 5 bases, and 12 bases lay in between. Germline V CDR1 and CDR2: SGHRS, YFSETQ. This CDR3 spans 14 amino acids. Here the CDR3 DNA reads TGCGCCAGCAGCTTGGGGCAGGTTGGCGACGAGCAGTACTTC. The encoded protein is CASSLGQVGDEQYF.

This sequence joins TRBV18 and TRBJ1-2; 12 bases map to TRBD1. V was clipped by 3 bases and J by 0 bases; unmatched bases: 8. This CDR3 contains 18 residues. Germline V gene sequence: CDR1 KGHSH, CDR2 LQKENI. The CDR3: CASSPEPGQGAANYGYTF. The CDR3, as DNA: TGTGCCAGCTCACCGGAGCCGGGACAGGGGGCGGCTAACTATGGCTACACCTTC. Combining the CDR3 with reference TRBV18 and TRBJ1-2 gives the whole variable domain NAGVMQNPRHLVRRRGQEARLRCSPMKGHSHVYWYRQLPEEGLKFMVYLQKENIIDESGMPKERFSAEFPKEGPSILRIQQVVRGDSAAYFCASSPEPGQGAANYGYTFGSGTRLTVV.

The rearrangement joins TRBV19 to TRBJ2-4; the match to TRBD1 covers 11 bases. The V gene's germline CDR1 is LNHDA and CDR2 SQIVND (reference sequence). V lost 5 bases to trimming and J lost 12 bases; unmatched junction nucleotides: 9. CDR3 length equals 14 residues. The CDR3 DNA sequence: TGTGCCAGTAGTTACCGGGACAGGGGGTCGGCTCAGTACTTC. This encodes CASSYRDRGSAQYF. The full variable domain, its missing parts supplied by reference TRBV19 and TRBJ2-4, is DGGITQSPKYLFRKEGQNVTLSCEQNLNHDAMYWYRQDPGQGLRLIYYSQIVNDFQKGDIAEGYSVSREKKESFPLTVTSAQKNPTAFYLCASSYRDRGSAQYFGAGTRLSVL.

The chain employs TRBV19 and TRBJ1-5; possibly TRBD1 for D (6 bases). Germline V gives CDR1 LNHDA, CDR2 SQIVND (reference sequence). V lost 8 bases and J 6 bases, leaving 11 bases between the germline ends. The CDR3 consists of 12 residues. CDR3 bases: TGTGCCAGTGAACAGGGAAGTCAGCCCCAGCATTTT. It is translated as CASEQGSQPQHF.

The chain is built from TRBV30 and TRBJ1-3; D call uncertain. Per germline, CDR1 GTSNPN and CDR2 SVGIG (reference sequence). This CDR3 comprises 17 residues. Between the trimmed V and J ends, which lost 4 bases and 0 bases, there was a span of 19 bases. CDR3 protein: CAWIPRGTLYSGNTIYF. DNA of the CDR3: TGTGCCTGGATCCCTCGAGGAACTCTATACTCTGGAAACACCATATATTTT.

Only one count was recorded for this clone. The V and J genes are TRBV6-5 and TRBJ1-2; a possible D gene is TRBD1 (6 bases). The germline gives CDR1 MNHEY, CDR2 SVGAGI. V was trimmed by 11 bases and J by 4 bases, leaving 20 bases between them. This CDR3 region has 14 residues. Here the CDR3 reads CASHHRVEPYGYTF. For the CDR3, the DNA is TGTGCCTCACATCACAGGGTGGAGCCCTATGGCTACACCTTC.

This chain joins TRBV5-1 and TRBJ2-3, with D perhaps matching TRBD2 (5 bases). Germline CDR1 is SGHRS and CDR2 is YFSETQ. Between the trimmed V and J ends, which lost 0 bases and 0 bases, there was a span of 11 bases. The CDR3 covers 16 residues. Here the CDR3 DNA reads TGCGCCAGCAGCTTGGCCGAACTAGTGAGCACAGATACGCAGTATTTT. Encoded protein: CASSLAELVSTDTQYF.

This chain uses TRBV3-1 (or the pseudogene TRBV3-2) with TRBJ2-3; the D gene is possibly TRBD2 (6 bases). The CDR3 is 14 residues long. The germline V and J ends were trimmed by 3 bases and 5 bases, with 12 bases remaining between them. Germline lookup yields CDR1 LGHDT and CDR2 YNNKEL (reference sequence). This CDR3 reads CASSHTGVGDTQYF. In DNA form, the CDR3 reads TGTGCCAGCAGCCACACGGGGGTGGGAGATACGCAGTATTTT.

CDR3 in DNA: TGCAGCGTTGTCGAGCCAAACTATGGCTACACCTTC. Translation gives CSVVEPNYGYTF. The chain links TRBV29-1 to TRBJ1-2; the D is unclear. Germline CDR1 reads SQVTM; CDR2 reads ANQGSEA. The length of the CDR3 is 12 residues. Trimming cost V 4 bases and J 2 bases, with 8 bases left between them.

V usage is TRBV10-3 and J usage is TRBJ2-7; 11 positions agree with TRBD1. V lost 2 bases and J lost 5; bases outside the gene matches: 2. The CDR3 extends over 14 amino acids. Germline lookup yields CDR1 ENHRY and CDR2 SYGVKD. In DNA form, the CDR3 reads TGTGCCATCAGTGAGGCGGGACAGGGGGACGAGCAGTACTTC. Its protein product is CAISEAGQGDEQYF.

The V gene is TRBV14, the J gene TRBJ2-5; 9 bases match TRBD1. V dropped 5 bases and J dropped 2; count of bases not matched to a gene: 9. Germline CDR1 is SGHDN and CDR2 is FVKESK. There are 16 residues in the CDR3. The CDR3 bases are TGTGCCAGCAGCTTACTACCGGGACAGGGACAAGAGACCCAGTACTTC. It specifies CASSLLPGQGQETQYF.

The gene calls are TRBV10-1 and TRBJ2-4; TRBD1 matches 7 bases. J lost 1 base, V lost 10 bases, and 16 bases had no gene match. Looked up from germline, CDR1 is WNHNN and CDR2 is SYGVQD (reference sequence). This CDR3 region has 17 residues. The CDR3 DNA is TGCGCCAAGTTGACAGGGTGGAGGTCCAATGCCAAAAACATTCAGTACTTC. It specifies CAKLTGWRSNAKNIQYF.

The chain links TRBV4-3 to TRBJ2-1, with 8 bases fitting TRBD1. V gave up 0 bases and J gave up 3 bases; unmatched junction bases: 7. CDR3 size: 17 residues. Germline V gene data show CDR1 as LGHNA and CDR2 as YSLEER. CDR3 bases: TGCGCCAGCAGCCAAGAATCCCTCGGGACAGGCTACAATGAGCAGTTCTTC. Translating gives CASSQESLGTGYNEQFF.

This sequence joins TRBV19 and TRBJ1-5; D gene unclear. The CDR3 covers 15 residues. V lost 1 base, J lost 6 bases, and 13 bases lay in between. The germline CDR1 and CDR2 sequences are LNHDA and SQIVND (reference sequence). The CDR3 DNA follows: TGTGCCAGTAGTATAGGTAAACCTAACAGTCAGCCCCAGCATTTT. Translation gives CASSIGKPNSQPQHF.

The CDR3 sequence: CASSLARSTDTQYF. CDR3 coding DNA: TGCGCCAGCAGCTTGGCGAGGAGCACAGATACGCAGTATTTT. This rearrangement joins TRBV5-1 to TRBJ2-3; D is unclear. Germline CDR1 is SGHRS and CDR2 is YFSETQ. Trimming removed 0 bases from V and 0 bases from J, with 5 bases in between. The CDR3 consists of 14 residues. Full variable domain (remainder filled in from reference TRBV5-1 and TRBJ2-3): KAGVTQTPRYLIKTRGQQVTLSCSPISGHRSVSWYQQTPGQGLQFLFEYFSETQRNKGNFPGRFSGRQFSNSRSEMNVSTLELGDSALYLCASSLARSTDTQYFGPGTRLTVL.